These 32 T cell receptor beta chains were all obtained from the same sample, sequenced in a study of cytomegalovirus exposure and HLA in healthy donors (dated 2017 in TCRdb). The library was produced with the immunoSEQ multiplex PCR assay. For the multiplex PCR, a mixture combining 60 forward primers for TCR Vbeta segments and 13 reverse primers for TCR Jbeta segments was used. The clones in this table, taken by TCRdb from immuneACCESS, are in-frame only. Not every clone is retained; where verified, under half of the shortfall comes from an unresolved V gene, and the cause of the rest is unknown. The sample table lists some 130,000 clones, 75% to 90% of them with a count of one. The ten largest clones represent under 3% of the sample. Sample: PBMCs. The receptors stem from a young man in good health and CMV-seronegative.

This clone came up a few times. This chain joins TRBV2 and TRBJ2-3; 8 bases align to TRBD2. The CDR3 has 21 residues. The V and J ends lost 4 bases and 0 bases, in that order; junction bases with no gene match: 21. Germline lookup yields CDR1 SNHLY and CDR2 FYNNEI. The CDR3 region has the DNA TGTGCCAGCAGTGTATCGGGAGTTGGGGCGGGAGGCTCTCAAAGCACAGATACGCAGTATTTT. It is translated as CASSVSGVGAGGSQSTDTQYF.

The V call is TRBV29-1, the J call TRBJ2-7, with 7 bases fitting TRBD1. The length of the CDR3 is 13 residues. The V segment lost 4 bases and the J segment 1 base; nucleotides outside the gene matches: 4. Germline V gives CDR1 SQVTM, CDR2 ANQGSEA. DNA of the CDR3: TGCAGCGTTGGGGGACAGTCGTCCTACGAGCAGTACTTC. Translated: CSVGGQSSYEQYF.

The J gene is TRBJ2-2, the V gene TRBV29-1, with 7 bases identical to TRBD1. Germline values: CDR1 SQVTM, CDR2 ANQGSEA. Trimming took 4 bases from V and 3 from J; bases not matched to a gene: 11. The CDR3 loop spans 16 amino acids. CDR3 in amino acids: CSVVGRGWSDTGELFF. DNA of the CDR3: TGCAGCGTTGTTGGCAGGGGGTGGTCGGACACCGGGGAGCTGTTTTTT.

The V call is TRBV18, the J call TRBJ1-1; no firm D call. This CDR3 region has 15 residues. The ends were cut back, 3 bases at V and 1 base at J, with 12 bases in the middle. CDR1 KGHSH and CDR2 LQKENI come from the germline V gene. In DNA, the CDR3 is TGTGCCAGCTCACCTATTAGCTTCGGGAACACTGAAGCTTTCTTT. Amino acids: CASSPISFGNTEAFF.

V usage is TRBV5-4 and J usage is TRBJ2-1; 10 bases fit TRBD2. The trim removed 5 bases at V and 7 bases at J, leaving 9 bases unmatched. The CDR3 contains 15 residues. Germline CDR1 SGHNT, CDR2 YYREEE (reference sequence). Here the CDR3 DNA reads TGTGCCAGCAGGCCTCTAGCGGGAGTGGGAAATGAGCAGTTCTTC. Amino acids: CASRPLAGVGNEQFF.

The chain employs TRBV28 and TRBJ2-2; tentative D call: TRBD1 (6 bases). V was shortened by 2 bases and J by 7 bases, with 14 bases between the two germline ends. The CDR3 is made up of 15 amino acids. The V gene's germline CDR1 is MDHEN and CDR2 SYDVKM. CDR3 sequence (DNA): TGTGCCAGCAGTTTAATACAGGGAACTGACGGGGAGCTGTTTTTT. It is translated as CASSLIQGTDGELFF.

V and J are TRBV7-2 and TRBJ2-2; the D gene is possibly TRBD1 (6 bases). Trimming pared 2 bases from V and 6 bases from J, leaving 13 bases between. The CDR3 totals 15 residues. Germline-derived CDR1 and CDR2 are SGHTA and FQGNSA. For the CDR3, the DNA is TGTGCCAGCAGCTTACGGCAGGGGATTTCCGGGGAGCTGTTTTTT. Amino acid sequence: CASSLRQGISGELFF.

This chain uses TRBV29-1 with TRBJ2-7; no firm D call. The CDR3 covers 13 residues. The ends were cut back, 6 bases at V and 2 bases at J, with 14 bases in the middle. Per germline, CDR1 SQVTM and CDR2 ANQGSEA. The CDR3 DNA reads TGCAGCGTCGCCTTCACACCTCCCTACGAGCAGTACTTC. Translating gives CSVAFTPPYEQYF.

The chain combines TRBV4-1 with TRBJ2-2; 10 bases agree with TRBD2. Trimming at V came to 0 bases and at J to 0 bases, leaving 1 base not matched to a gene. Germline V gene sequence: CDR1 MGHRA, CDR2 YSYEKL. This CDR3 is 17 amino acids long. The DNA of the CDR3 is TGCGCCAGCAGCCAAGATAGCGGGAGGACGAACACCGGGGAGCTGTTTTTT. This encodes CASSQDSGRTNTGELFF.

The V and J genes are TRBV10-3 and TRBJ2-3; TRBD1 matches at 8 bases. This CDR3 is built from 15 residues. Germline V gene sequence: CDR1 ENHRY, CDR2 SYGVKD. With 2 bases clipped from V and 2 bases from J, the junction kept 3 bases outside the gene matches. The CDR3 sequence is CAISEGQGITDTQYF. The CDR3 DNA reads as TGTGCCATCAGTGAGGGACAGGGAATCACAGATACGCAGTATTTT.

The chain carries TRBV6-1 and TRBJ1-6; 10 bases line up with TRBD1. In germline, CDR1 is MNHNS, CDR2 SASEGT. Germline trimming cut 7 bases from V and 8 bases from J; bases unmatched to any gene: 5. This CDR3 has 14 residues. The CDR3 DNA follows: TGTGCCAGCACCCGGACAGGGGGGGATTCACCCCTCCACTTT. Encoded protein: CASTRTGGDSPLHF.

The V and J genes are TRBV7-8 and TRBJ2-7; D is unresolved. Trimming removed 5 bases from V and 4 bases from J, with 15 bases in between. The CDR3 consists of 14 residues. Germline assignment: CDR1 SGHVS and CDR2 FQNEAQ. For the CDR3, the DNA is TGTGCCAGCAGCCCGAACCCAGCTAGATACGAGCAGTACTTC. The encoded protein is CASSPNPARYEQYF.

The J gene is TRBJ1-3, the V gene TRBV18; 8 nucleotides match TRBD1. The germline V gene encodes CDR1 KGHSH and CDR2 LQKENI. The CDR3 extends over 15 amino acids. With 6 bases clipped from V and 5 bases from J, the junction kept 9 bases outside the gene matches. The CDR3 region has the DNA TGTGCCAGCTCGCCCTTGGACAGGGTCCGAAACACCATATATTTT. Translated: CASSPLDRVRNTIYF.

The chain carries TRBV4-1 and TRBJ1-5; D possibly corresponds to TRBD1 (6 bases). This CDR3 is 13 amino acids long. Germline-derived CDR1 and CDR2 are MGHRA and YSYEKL. V lost 8 bases and J lost 7, with 15 bases in between. The CDR3 nucleotides read TGCGCCAGCGGGGCTATACAGGGCCAGCCCCAGCATTTT. Residues: CASGAIQGQPQHF.

The chain links TRBV29-1 to TRBJ1-2; 7 bases align to TRBD1. Germline V lookup: CDR1 SQVTM, CDR2 ANQGSEA. CDR3 size: 13 residues. The V gene end was trimmed by 3 bases and the J gene end by 2 bases; junction bases not matched to a gene: 3. The CDR3: CSVDSGGNYGYTF. Here the CDR3 DNA reads TGCAGCGTTGACTCAGGGGGGAACTATGGCTACACCTTC.

A remark on this clone: An end of the junction does not agree with germline; a read error may underlie this. V usage is TRBV5-1 and J usage is TRBJ1-2, with TRBD1 matching over 9 bases. The CDR3 consists of 13 residues. The V gene's germline CDR1 is SGHRS and CDR2 YFSETQ. CDR3 sequence: CASSLTGGDGYPF. The CDR3 DNA follows: TGCGCCAGCAGCTTGACAGGGGGCGATGGCTACCCCTTC.

The chain couples TRBV19 to TRBJ2-4; TRBD1 aligns across 8 bases. The germline V gene has CDR1 LNHDA and CDR2 SQIVND (reference sequence). V shed 8 bases and J 4 bases; nucleotides not matched to a gene: 7. The CDR3 length is 14 residues. The CDR3 sequence: CASLDRGEKNIQYF. The CDR3 DNA reads as TGTGCCAGTCTTGACAGGGGAGAGAAAAACATTCAGTACTTC. Combining the CDR3 with reference TRBV19 and TRBJ2-4 gives the whole variable domain DGGITQSPKYLFRKEGQNVTLSCEQNLNHDAMYWYRQDPGQGLRLIYYSQIVNDFQKGDIAEGYSVSREKKESFPLTVTSAQKNPTAFYLCASLDRGEKNIQYFGAGTRLSVL.

V usage is TRBV18 and J usage is TRBJ1-1; 7 bases match TRBD1. V trimming: 2 bases; J trimming: 1 base; junction bases outside the gene matches: 4. The germline gives CDR1 KGHSH, CDR2 LQKENI. The CDR3 runs 15 residues. The CDR3 sequence is CASSPGTAWNTEAFF. The CDR3 nucleotides are TGTGCCAGCTCACCAGGGACAGCCTGGAACACTGAAGCTTTCTTT.

The CDR3 bases are TGTGCCAGCTCCCTCGGGTCCTCCTACGAGCAGTACTTC. Its translation: CASSLGSSYEQYF. V gene TRBV18 combines with J gene TRBJ2-7, with unresolved D. The CDR3 has 13 residues. Trimming left V 6 bases short and J 0 bases short, with 9 bases between. CDR1 and CDR2 from the germline V gene are KGHSH and LQKENI.

The chain is built from TRBV7-9 and TRBJ1-5, with 7 nucleotides matching TRBD1. The germline V gene has CDR1 SEHNR and CDR2 FQNEAQ (reference sequence). This CDR3 has 15 residues. V was pared by 1 base and J by 4 bases, with 4 bases of the junction left unmatched. The CDR3 region is CASSLGSGGNQPQHF. CDR3 coding DNA: TGTGCCAGCAGCTTAGGATCAGGGGGGAATCAGCCCCAGCATTTT. The whole variable domain, remainder taken from reference TRBV7-9 and TRBJ1-5, is DTGVSQNPRHKITKRGQNVTFRCDPISEHNRLYWYRQTLGQGPEFLTYFQNEAQLEKSRLLSDRFSAERPKGSFSTLEIQRTEQGDSAMYLCASSLGSGGNQPQHFGDGTRLSIL.

The rearrangement links TRBV19 to TRBJ2-3, with D perhaps matching TRBD1 (6 bases). Germline V CDR1 and CDR2: LNHDA, SQIVND (reference sequence). CDR3 length: 15 amino acids. The V and J ends lost 5 bases and 2 bases respectively, with 14 bases between them. CDR3: CASSSAVGATDTQYF. CDR3 DNA sequence: TGTGCCAGTAGTTCCGCCGTGGGGGCCACAGATACGCAGTATTTT.

The chain links TRBV28 to TRBJ1-1, with a possible D match to TRBD1 (5 bases). The germline V and J ends were trimmed by 2 bases and 1 base, with 8 bases remaining between them. The V gene's germline CDR1 is MDHEN and CDR2 SYDVKM. This CDR3 is built from 14 residues. The CDR3 DNA sequence: TGTGCCAGCAGTTTAGGGGCTTGGAACACTGAAGCTTTCTTT. This codes for CASSLGAWNTEAFF.

The chain links TRBV20-1 to TRBJ2-5; tentative D call: TRBD2 (6 bases). Trimming pared 8 bases from V and 3 bases from J, leaving 10 bases between. CDR3 length: 11 residues. Germline CDR1 is DFQATT and CDR2 is SNEGSKA (reference sequence). CDR3 in DNA: TGCAGTTGCAGGGAGGAAGAGACCCAGTACTTC. It encodes CSCREEETQYF.

The rearrangement links TRBV28 to TRBJ2-3; the match to TRBD1 covers 8 bases. The CDR3 sequence is 15 residues long. Germline V gene sequence: CDR1 MDHEN, CDR2 SYDVKM. After removal of 2 bases from V and 1 base from J, the junction contained 2 bases not matched to a gene. The chain's CDR3 is CASSLPGQGTDTQYF. The CDR3 region has the DNA TGTGCCAGCAGTTTACCGGGACAGGGCACAGATACGCAGTATTTT.

The chain carries TRBV5-4 and TRBJ2-7; D ambiguous. The V end lost 5 bases, the J end lost 3 bases, and 6 bases lay between the germline ends. Germline V lookup: CDR1 SGHNT, CDR2 YYREEE (reference sequence). CDR3 length: 11 amino acids. The DNA of the CDR3 is TGTGCCAGCAGTCCTTACTACGAGCAGTACTTC. It translates to CASSPYYEQYF.

The chain combines TRBV28 with TRBJ1-2; 9 nucleotides line up with TRBD1. In germline, CDR1 is MDHEN, CDR2 SYDVKM. The J segment lost 1 base and the V segment lost 8 bases, leaving 2 bases of the junction unmatched. The CDR3 is made up of 13 amino acids. Here the CDR3 reads CASGQGRNYGYTF. The CDR3 coding sequence is TGTGCCAGCGGACAGGGGCGTAACTATGGCTACACCTTC.

With respect to this clone: This CDR3 is also generated by other DNA sequences in the sample. The gene calls are TRBV9 and TRBJ2-7, with 8 bases aligning to TRBD2. The V gene end was trimmed by 0 bases and the J gene end by 2 bases; junction bases not matched to a gene: 7. CDR3 length: 16 amino acids. The V gene's germline CDR1 is SGDLS and CDR2 YYNGEE. CDR3 in amino acids: CASSVADSGAPYEQYF. DNA for the CDR3: TGTGCCAGCAGCGTAGCGGATAGCGGGGCTCCCTACGAGCAGTACTTC. The whole variable domain, filled in from reference TRBV9 and TRBJ2-7, reads DSGVTQTPKHLITATGQRVTLRCSPRSGDLSVYWYQQSLDQGLQFLIQYYNGEERAKGNILERFSAQQFPDLHSELNLSSLELGDSALYFCASSVADSGAPYEQYFGPGTRLTVT.

The chain joins TRBV28 to TRBJ2-7, with 8 bases identical to TRBD1. Trimming cost V 4 bases and J 3 bases; bases outside gene matches: 23. Germline-derived CDR1 and CDR2 are MDHEN and SYDVKM. This CDR3 spans 20 amino acids. CDR3 amino acids: CASSSSAPGQGALNIYEQYF. The DNA of the CDR3 is TGTGCCAGCAGTTCATCGGCACCTGGGCAGGGGGCGTTAAATATCTACGAGCAGTACTTC. The variable domain in full, completed from reference TRBV28 and TRBJ2-7, reads DVKVTQSSRYLVKRTGEKVFLECVQDMDHENMFWYRQDPGLGLRLIYFSYDVKMKEKGDIPEGYSVSREKKERFSLILESASTNQTSMYLCASSSSAPGQGALNIYEQYFGPGTRLTVT.

This rearrangement joins TRBV2 to TRBJ1-2; 7 nucleotides line up with TRBD1. CDR1 and CDR2 from the germline V gene are SNHLY and FYNNEI. The CDR3 runs 13 residues. V dropped 8 bases and J dropped 1; count of bases not matched to a gene: 4. DNA for the CDR3: TGTGCCAGCCAGACAGGGAATAACTATGGCTACACCTTC. Its protein product is CASQTGNNYGYTF.

The genes are TRBV6-5 and TRBJ2-3; D is uncertain. The CDR3 covers 15 residues. CDR1 is MNHEY and CDR2 is SVGAGI in the germline V gene. V gave up 0 bases and J gave up 2 bases, with 9 bases separating them. CDR3 amino acids: CASSYSSVSTDTQYF. The CDR3 DNA is TGTGCCAGCAGTTACTCGTCAGTATCCACAGATACGCAGTATTTT.

The V and J genes are TRBV28 and TRBJ2-7, with D possibly TRBD1 on 6 matching bases. Germline V lookup: CDR1 MDHEN, CDR2 SYDVKM. This CDR3 is 14 amino acids long. The V gene lost 6 bases and the J gene lost 3 bases, with 15 bases spanning the gap. Here the CDR3 reads CASSRATGFYEQYF. CDR3 coding DNA: TGTGCCAGCAGCCGGGCCACAGGGTTCTACGAGCAGTACTTC.

V gene TRBV15 combines with J gene TRBJ1-1; D unresolved. CDR1 and CDR2 (germline): LNHNV, YYDKDF (reference sequence). Trimming pared 9 bases from V and 0 bases from J, leaving 17 bases between. The CDR3 is 15 amino acids. The CDR3 region is CATNPTDLLNTEAFF. DNA of the CDR3: TGTGCCACAAATCCTACAGACCTCTTGAACACTGAAGCTTTCTTT.